This T cell receptor beta chain was recovered during a study of blood T cell repertoires in COVID-19. TCRdb keeps only in-frame clones here, not all; method: immunoSEQ multiplex PCR. Among roughly 320,000 clones listed, approximately 90% were seen once. V gave up 0 bases and J gave up 5 bases, with 14 bases separating them. The CDR3 consists of 15 residues. CDR1 and CDR2 (germline): SEHNR, FQNEAQ (reference sequence). This TCR was sampled from a woman aged 45-59 years with COVID-19, enrolled during active disease. V and J are TRBV7-9 and TRBJ2-7, with a tentative D call TRBD1 (5 bases). The sample taken for sequencing was peripheral blood. CDR3 sequence reads: CASSLASGWVHEQYF. The CDR3 DNA reads as TGTGCCAGCAGCTTAGCATCAGGGTGGGTCCACGAGCAGTACTTC. Full variable domain (remainder filled in from reference TRBV7-9 and TRBJ2-7): DTGVSQNPRHKITKRGQNVTFRCDPISEHNRLYWYRQTLGQGPEFLTYFQNEAQLEKSRLLSDRFSAERPKGSFSTLEIQRTEQGDSAMYLCASSLASGWVHEQYFGPGTRLTVT.